The rows below give T cell receptor beta chains drawn from one sample of a study of metastatic and nonmetastatic thyroid tumors. TCRdb re-called clones via MiXCR from the PCR reads. The sample yields about 56,000 clones, roughly 29% seen once. The sample comprised blood. Receptor source: a female donor with papillary thyroid cancer or a benign thyroid nodule (not recorded which). Some clones in this sample may be carry-over from other donors' samples. The CDR3 runs from the conserved cysteine through the conserved F or W. Fields, in order: CDR3 protein, CDR3 DNA, J gene, V gene, clone size, D gene. A D gene is named only where the DNA matches it firmly. Size is omitted from some rows. Given values are once, few, many or a class for expanded clones.

CASSQDPRWGGTEAFF TGCGCCAGCAGCCAAGATCCTCGTTGGGGAGGCACTGAAGCTTTCTTT TRBJ1-1 TRBV4-3 - -
CASRRQLASGSEQFF TGTGCCAGCAGGCGACAACTTGCTAGCGGGAGTGAGCAGTTCTTC TRBJ2-1 TRBV6-1 - TRBD2
CASSFVRGETYNEQFF TGTGCCAGCAGTTTCGTTCGCGGGGAGACCTACAATGAGCAGTTCTTC TRBJ2-1 TRBV12-3/TRBV12-4 - -
CATSPGSGYGYTF TGTGCCACCAGTCCAGGGAGTGGCTATGGCTACACCTTC TRBJ1-2 TRBV24-1 few -
CASSSSGSSYNEQFF TGTGCCAGCAGCAGTAGCGGGAGCTCCTACAATGAGCAGTTCTTC TRBJ2-1 TRBV6-2/TRBV6-3 - TRBD2
CSARVAGGSETQYF TGCAGTGCTAGAGTAGCGGGAGGGTCAGAGACCCAGTACTTC TRBJ2-5 TRBV20-1 - TRBD2
CATSRGTGTGDNEQFF TGTGCCACCAGCAGGGGGACGGGGACGGGTGACAATGAGCAGTTCTTC TRBJ2-1 TRBV15 many -
CSARITGIIEQYF TGCAGTGCTAGGATCACAGGTATTATCGAGCAGTACTTC TRBJ2-7 TRBV20-1 few -
CASGLVLGLLPYNSPLHF TGTGCTAGTGGTTTGGTACTCGGCCTACTTCCTTATAATTCACCCCTCCACTTT TRBJ1-6 TRBV12-5 few -
CASSYSYGAGEQYF TGTGCCAGCAGTTACTCCTATGGAGCGGGCGAGCAGTACTTC TRBJ2-7 TRBV6-5 - -
CASSLRAGSNYEQYF TGTGCCAGCAGCTTAAGGGCGGGTTCGAACTACGAGCAGTACTTC TRBJ2-7 TRBV7-6 few -
CASSPGLAGQETQYF TGTGCCAGCAGCCCCGGACTAGCGGGCCAAGAGACCCAGTACTTC TRBJ2-5 TRBV3-1 - TRBD2
CASGMGQETQYF TGTGCCAGCGGTATGGGCCAAGAGACCCAGTACTTC TRBJ2-5 TRBV28 many -
CASSLRGLRTSNQPQHF TGTGCCAGCAGTTTGCGGGGCCTTAGAACCAGCAATCAGCCCCAGCATTTT TRBJ1-5 TRBV28 - -
CASSYAASESTDTQYF TGTGCCAGCAGTTACGCGGCTAGCGAGAGCACAGATACGCAGTATTTT TRBJ2-3 TRBV6-6 few -
CASSWDGVGTEAFF TGTGCCAGCAGTTGGGACGGGGTAGGGACTGAAGCTTTCTTT TRBJ1-1 TRBV6-5 few -
CSATTAANYEQYF TGCAGCGCGACGACAGCTGCTAACTACGAGCAGTACTTC TRBJ2-7 TRBV29-1 many -
CASSPRGAGTGELFF TGTGCCAGCAGCCCTAGGGGGGCGGGCACCGGAGAGCTGTTTTTT TRBJ2-2 TRBV7-9 few -
CASSWYAGRGDTQYF TGTGCCAGCAGTTGGTACGCGGGGCGTGGAGATACGCAGTATTTT TRBJ2-3 TRBV12-3/TRBV12-4 few -
CASSPNFTVSNQPQHF TGTGCCAGCAGTCCGAATTTTACGGTTAGCAATCAGCCCCAGCATTTT TRBJ1-5 TRBV6-1 - -
CASSGGLQETQYF TGCGCCAGCAGTGGGGGACTGCAAGAGACCCAGTACTTC TRBJ2-5 TRBV10-2 - -
CSAPTSGQETQYF TGCAGTGCACCCACTAGCGGCCAAGAGACCCAGTACTTC TRBJ2-5 TRBV20-1 - TRBD2
CATSVRNGEEQFF TGTGCCACCAGCGTGCGAAACGGCGAGGAGCAGTTCTTC TRBJ2-1 TRBV15 - -
CATEKGQDIGEQFF TGTGCCACCGAGAAGGGACAGGACATTGGTGAGCAGTTCTTC TRBJ2-1 TRBV6-1 few TRBD1
CSASRRGTYEQYF TGCAGTGCCTCCCGGCGGGGAACCTACGAGCAGTACTTC TRBJ2-7 TRBV20-1 - -